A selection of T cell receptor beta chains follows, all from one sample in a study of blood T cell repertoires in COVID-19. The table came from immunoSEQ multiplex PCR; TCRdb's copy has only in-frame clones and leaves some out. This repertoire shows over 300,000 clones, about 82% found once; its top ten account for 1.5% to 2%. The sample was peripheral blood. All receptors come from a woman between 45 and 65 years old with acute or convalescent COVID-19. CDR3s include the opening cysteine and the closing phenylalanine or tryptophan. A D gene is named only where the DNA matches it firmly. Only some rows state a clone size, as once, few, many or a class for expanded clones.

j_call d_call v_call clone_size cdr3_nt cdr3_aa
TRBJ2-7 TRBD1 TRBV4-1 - TGCGCCAGCAGCCAAGATCACAGGACAGGCTACGAGCAGTACTTC CASSQDHRTGYEQYF
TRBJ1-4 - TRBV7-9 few TGTGCCAGCAGCTTAGGCGCCGTGGAGGAAAAACTGTTTTTT CASSLGAVEEKLFF
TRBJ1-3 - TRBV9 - TGTGCCAGCAGCGCTACAACAGGGACGGGCGGAAACACCATATATTTT CASSATTGTGGNTIYF
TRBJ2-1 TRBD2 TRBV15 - TGTGCCACCAGCAGAGATGAAGGGCTAGCGGGAGGTGGTGAGCAGTTCTTC CATSRDEGLAGGGEQFF
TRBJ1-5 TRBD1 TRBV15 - TGTGCCACCAGCAGGGGTACCGGGACAGGGCGACTTAGCAATCAGCCCCAGCATTTT CATSRGTGTGRLSNQPQHF
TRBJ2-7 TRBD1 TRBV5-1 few TGCGCCAGCAGCTATTGGACCGGGACAGGGGGCAACGAGCAGTACTTC CASSYWTGTGGNEQYF
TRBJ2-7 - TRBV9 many TGTGCCAGCAGCGTTAGGAGTGGCTCATTGGACGAGCAGTACTTC CASSVRSGSLDEQYF
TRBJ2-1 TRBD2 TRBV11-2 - TGTGCCAGCAGGACCCTTGCCTGGCGGGAGGCCCCTTATGAGCAGTTCTTC CASRTLAWREAPYEQFF
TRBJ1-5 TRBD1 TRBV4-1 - TGCGCCAGCAGCGGACAGGGCGTCCAGCCCCAGCATTTT CASSGQGVQPQHF
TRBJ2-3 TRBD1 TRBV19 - TGTGCCAGTAGGACTCCCGGGACAGGGGACCGAGATACGCAGTATTTT CASRTPGTGDRDTQYF
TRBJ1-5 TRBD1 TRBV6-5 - TGTGCCAGCAGGAGACAGGGATTCGATCAGCCCCAGCATTTT CASRRQGFDQPQHF
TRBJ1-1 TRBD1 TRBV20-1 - TGCAGTGCGCGGGACAGCGAAGCTTTCTTT CSARDSEAFF
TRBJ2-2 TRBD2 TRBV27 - TGTGCCAGCAGTGTAATACCCCTCCTCGGGAGGGCAAACACCGGGGAGCTGTTTTTT CASSVIPLLGRANTGELFF
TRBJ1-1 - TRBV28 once TGTGCCAGCAGCAGGGGTCTGAACACTGAAGCTTTCTTT CASSRGLNTEAFF
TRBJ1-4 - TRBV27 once TGTGCCAGCAGTTCTCTAACAGGGAAAGAAAAACTGTTTTTT CASSSLTGKEKLFF
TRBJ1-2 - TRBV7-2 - TGTGCCAGCAGCTCCGGGACACACCTAGTGGGCTACACCTTC CASSSGTHLVGYTF
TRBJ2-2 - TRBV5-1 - TGCGCCAGCAGCCGGGGGAGTCGATGGGACACCGGGGAGCTGTTTTTT CASSRGSRWDTGELFF
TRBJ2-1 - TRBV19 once TGTGCCAGTAGTACCACCCGAGCGGACTACAATGAGCAGTTCTTC CASSTTRADYNEQFF
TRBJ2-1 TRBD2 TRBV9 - TGTGCCAGCAGCCCCACTAGCGGGAGAGCCTACAATGAGCAGTTCTTC CASSPTSGRAYNEQFF
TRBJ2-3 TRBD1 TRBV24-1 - TGTGCCACCAGTGATACCGGGACAGGGAGGACAGATACGCAGTATTTT CATSDTGTGRTDTQYF
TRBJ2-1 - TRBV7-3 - TGTGCCAGCAGCTTAAACCTACTCAATGAGCAGTTCTTC CASSLNLLNEQFF
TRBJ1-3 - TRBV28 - TGTGCCAGCACCACAGGCGCTTACTCTGGAAACACCATATATTTT CASTTGAYSGNTIYF
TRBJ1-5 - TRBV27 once TGTGCCAGCAGTTTCTGGGGTTACACCTTGGGAGAGAATCAGCCCCAGCATTTT CASSFWGYTLGENQPQHF
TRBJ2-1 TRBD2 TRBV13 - TGTGCCAGCAGCTTAGTGGGAGGGGACAATGAGCAGTTCTTC CASSLVGGDNEQFF
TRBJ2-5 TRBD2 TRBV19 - TGTGCCAGTAGTATCGGCTTGACTAGCGGGTTGTGGGAGGAGACCCAGTACTTC CASSIGLTSGLWEETQYF
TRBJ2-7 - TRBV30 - TGTGCCTGGAGTGTATTCGGCGAGCAGTACTTC CAWSVFGEQYF
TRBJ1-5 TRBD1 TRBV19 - TGTGCCAGTGGACAGGCGGGTCAGCCCCAGCATTTT CASGQAGQPQHF
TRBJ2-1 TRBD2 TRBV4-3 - TGCGCCAGCAGCCCGAGGACTAGCGGGAGCTCCTACAATGAGCAGTTCTTC CASSPRTSGSSYNEQFF
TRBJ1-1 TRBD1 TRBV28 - TGTGCCAGCAGTTCGTACAGGGGGGAAGCTTTCTTT CASSSYRGEAFF
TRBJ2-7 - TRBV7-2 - TGTGCCAGCAGCCTCAAGGGACTCCTCAACGAGCAGTACTTC CASSLKGLLNEQYF
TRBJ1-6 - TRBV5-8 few TGTGCCAGCAGCTTGGTGGGGGGGGTGAATTCACCCCTCCACTTT CASSLVGGVNSPLHF
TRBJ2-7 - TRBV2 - TGTGCCAGCAGTGCAGACAGTTACTACGAGCAGTACTTC CASSADSYYEQYF
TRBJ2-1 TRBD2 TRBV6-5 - TGTGCCAGCAGTCGCGGCGGGGGCTCCTACAATGAGCAGTTCTTC CASSRGGGSYNEQFF
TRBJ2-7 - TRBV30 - TGTGCCTGGAGTGTCGCCGGGGACTACGAGCAGTACTTC CAWSVAGDYEQYF
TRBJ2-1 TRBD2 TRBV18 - TGTGCCAGCTCACCCTACCTAGCGGGAGGGGGCGATGAGCAGTTCTTC CASSPYLAGGGDEQFF